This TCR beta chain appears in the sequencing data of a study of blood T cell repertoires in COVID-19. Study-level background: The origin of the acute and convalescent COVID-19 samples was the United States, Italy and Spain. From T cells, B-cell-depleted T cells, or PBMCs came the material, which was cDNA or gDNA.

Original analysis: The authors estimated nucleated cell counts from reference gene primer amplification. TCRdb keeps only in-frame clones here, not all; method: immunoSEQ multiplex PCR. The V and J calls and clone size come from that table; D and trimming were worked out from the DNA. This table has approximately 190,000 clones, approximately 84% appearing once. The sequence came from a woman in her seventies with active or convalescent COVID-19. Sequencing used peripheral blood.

As DNA, the CDR3 is TGCAGCGTCGCTGGGGGGACAGTCACTAAAGGGAACTACGAGCAGTACTTC. Protein: CSVAGGTVTKGNYEQYF. The V gene is TRBV29-1, the J gene TRBJ2-7; D possibly corresponds to TRBD1 (7 bases). The CDR3 runs to 17 residues. V lost 6 bases and J lost 3, with 27 bases in between. Germline lookup yields CDR1 SQVTM and CDR2 ANQGSEA.